This entry is about one T cell receptor beta chain. Its matching antigen is unknown. The length of the CDR3 is 15 residues. Germline CDR1 LGHNA, CDR2 YSLEER. The V gene lost 1 base and the J gene lost 5 bases, with 14 bases spanning the gap. This sample is drawn from a study of CD8+ T cells in alopecia areata. Individuals with alopecia areata gave both lesional scalp punch biopsies and peripheral blood for collection. Investigators isolated RNA and reverse transcribed it into cDNA to act as the sequencing template. TCRdb's copy holds only in-frame clones and misses some; the assay was immunoSEQ multiplex PCR. The sample yields about 180,000 clones, roughly 63% seen once. Findings and limits, study-wide: Patients shared TCRs less clearly than mice did, possibly for HLA-related reasons. Compared with normal scalp, lesional scalp had higher clonality and more expanded CD8+ clones.

The chain links TRBV4-3 to TRBJ2-5; the D is unclear. The sequenced sample was CD4+ T cells sorted from blood, obtained at week 0. This clonotype was sampled from a human donor with alopecia areata. The CDR3 protein is CASSQGRGSEETQYF. The DNA of the CDR3 is TGCGCCAGCAGCCAAGGCCGTGGATCTGAGGAGACCCAGTACTTC.